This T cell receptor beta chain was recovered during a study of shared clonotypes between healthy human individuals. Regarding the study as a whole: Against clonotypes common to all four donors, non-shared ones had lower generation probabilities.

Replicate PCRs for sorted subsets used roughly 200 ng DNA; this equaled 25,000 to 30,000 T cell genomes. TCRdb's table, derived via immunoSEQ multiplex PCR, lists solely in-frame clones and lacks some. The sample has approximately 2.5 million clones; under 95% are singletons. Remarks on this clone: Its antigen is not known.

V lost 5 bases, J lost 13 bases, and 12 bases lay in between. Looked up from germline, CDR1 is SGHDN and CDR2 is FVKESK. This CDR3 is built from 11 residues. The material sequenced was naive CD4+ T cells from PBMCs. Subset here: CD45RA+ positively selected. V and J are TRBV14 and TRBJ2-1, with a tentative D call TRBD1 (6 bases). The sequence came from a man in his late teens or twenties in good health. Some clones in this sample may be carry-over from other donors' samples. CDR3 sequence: CASSARTVQFF. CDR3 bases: TGTGCCAGCAGCGCACGGACAGTTCAGTTCTTC.